This T cell receptor (beta chain) was sequenced in a study of technical replicates of blood from several donors. Sequenced by immunoSEQ multiplex PCR; TCRdb stores in-frame clones only, minus some. The sample lists 80,000 to 95,000 clones; about 90% were seen once. Trimming at V came to 0 bases and at J to 0 bases, leaving 2 bases not matched to a gene. CDR3 length equals 16 residues. Germline V gene data show CDR1 as MGHRA and CDR2 as YSYEKL. The chain uses TRBV4-1 and TRBJ2-1; 7 bases align to TRBD2. This TCR was sampled from a human donor in good health. The sequencing sample was made of T cells isolated from PBMCs. As DNA, the CDR3 is TGCGCCAGCAGCCAAGATCCGGGAGGCTCCTACAATGAGCAGTTCTTC. It translates to CASSQDPGGSYNEQFF.